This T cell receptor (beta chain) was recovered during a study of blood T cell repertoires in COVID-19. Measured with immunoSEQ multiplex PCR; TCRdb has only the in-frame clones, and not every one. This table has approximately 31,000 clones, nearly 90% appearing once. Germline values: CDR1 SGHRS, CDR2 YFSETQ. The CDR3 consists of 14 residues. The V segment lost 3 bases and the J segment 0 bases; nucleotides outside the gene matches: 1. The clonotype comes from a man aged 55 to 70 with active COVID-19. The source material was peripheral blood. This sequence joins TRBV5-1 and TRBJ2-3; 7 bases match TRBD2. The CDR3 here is CASSSSGSTDTQYF. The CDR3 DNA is TGCGCCAGCAGCTCTAGCGGAAGCACAGATACGCAGTATTTT.